These 32 T cell receptor beta chains share one sample of origin, sequenced in a study of T cell repertoires in cytomegalovirus infection. MiXCR, run by TCRdb on the reads, gives a single entry per CDR3 protein. Of around 900,000 distinct CDR3 sequences in the sample, 31% are singletons; the top ten hold 13%. Their specific antigens are unknown. The input for sequencing was cultured CD8+ T cells from PBMCs, taken from culture after CMV antigen stimulation. The receptors come from a human donor in good health (CMV status not recorded). Some clones in this sample may be carry-over from other donors' samples.

The table lists this clonotype with many counts. This sequence joins TRBV7-2 and TRBJ2-5, with TRBD2 matching 13 bases. The CDR3 is made up of 18 amino acids. Per the germline V gene, CDR1 is SGHTA and CDR2 is FQGNSA. With V trimmed by 5 bases and J by 1 base, 10 bases remained unmatched. DNA of the CDR3: TGTGCCAGCAGCCCACTAGCGGGGGGGCGTATTCGCCAAGAGACCCAGTACTTC. Encoded protein: CASSPLAGGRIRQETQYF.

This clonotype was counted only a few times. The CDR3: CASSSLYRGGKLETQYF. For the CDR3, the DNA is TGTGCCAGCAGTTCGCTGTACAGGGGGGGGAAGCTTGAGACCCAGTACTTC. V and J are TRBV28 and TRBJ2-5; tentative D call: TRBD1 (8 bases). Trimming removed 4 bases at V and 5 bases at J, with 23 bases between. The CDR3 runs to 17 residues. Germline V gene sequence: CDR1 MDHEN, CDR2 SYDVKM. Using reference TRBV28 and TRBJ2-5 for the parts outside the CDR3, the full variable domain is DVKVTQSSRYLVKRTGEKVFLECVQDMDHENMFWYRQDPGLGLRLIYFSYDVKMKEKGDIPEGYSVSREKKERFSLILESASTNQTSMYLCASSSLYRGGKLETQYFGPGTRLLVL.

This rearrangement joins TRBV6-1 to TRBJ2-1; 8 nucleotides agree with TRBD2. Unmatched junction bases numbered 6, after V lost 7 bases and J lost 4 bases. The germline gives CDR1 MNHNS, CDR2 SASEGT. The CDR3 is 14 amino acids. CDR3 DNA sequence: TGTGCCAGCAACCCCAGCGGGGGTTACAATGAGCAGTTCTTC. This codes for CASNPSGGYNEQFF.

The rearrangement joins TRBV3-1 to TRBJ1-1; 11 bases line up with TRBD1. Germline V gene data show CDR1 as LGHDT and CDR2 as YNNKEL (reference sequence). CDR3 length: 17 residues. After removal of 4 bases from V and 1 base from J, the junction contained 8 bases not matched to a gene. The CDR3 spells CASSPGQGAVGNTEAFF. CDR3 nucleotide sequence: TGTGCCAGCAGCCCCGGACAGGGGGCGGTGGGGAACACTGAAGCTTTCTTT.

This clonotype was recorded only once. This may be a read error: a much more frequent sequence differs by one nucleotide. The chain recombines TRBV7-2 with TRBJ2-5; 7 bases map to TRBD1. Germline V gene lookup returns CDR1 SGHTA and CDR2 FQGNSA. V was clipped by 0 bases and J by 6 bases; unmatched bases: 7. The CDR3 loop spans 15 amino acids. The CDR3 coding sequence is TGTGCCAGCAGCTTAGCCGGGACAGAGGAAAAGACCCAGTACTTC. This gives the protein CASSLAGTEEKTQYF.

The gene calls are TRBV18 and TRBJ2-7; no clear D gene. Per the germline V gene, CDR1 is KGHSH and CDR2 is LQKENI. V was clipped by 1 base and J by 3 bases, with 16 bases between them. The CDR3 is 16 amino acids. The CDR3 reads CASSPRKRRVCYEQYV. In nucleotides, the CDR3 is TGTGCCAGCTCACCACGAAAACGCCGGGTGTGCTACGAGCAGTACGTC.

V usage is TRBV7-2 and J usage is TRBJ2-5; TRBD2 matches 7 bases. J lost 7 bases, V lost 5 bases, and 13 bases had no gene match. There are 15 residues in the CDR3. CDR1 is SGHTA and CDR2 is FQGNSA in the germline V gene. In nucleotides, the CDR3 is TGTGCCAGCAGCCCATGGGGGGGGGACCTCGGGACCCAGTACTTC. Translating gives CASSPWGGDLGTQYF.

The sample holds a few counts of this clonotype. This chain links TRBV27 with TRBJ2-7, with D possibly being TRBD2 (6 bases). Trimming shortened V by 8 bases and J by 4 bases, and 9 bases separated the two germline ends. CDR3 length equals 11 residues. Germline CDR1 reads MNHEY; CDR2 reads SMNVEV (reference sequence). The CDR3 loop is CASRAGYEQYF. CDR3 sequence (DNA): TGTGCCAGCCGAGCGGGTTACGAGCAGTACTTC.

Remarks on this clonotype: A much bigger clone sits one base away, suggesting this may be a read error. V usage is TRBV5-6 and J usage is TRBJ2-2; D is ambiguous. The CDR3 consists of 13 residues. Trimming removed 4 bases from V and 4 bases from J, with 8 bases in between. From germline, CDR1 is SGHDT and CDR2 YYEEEE. The chain's CDR3 is CASSPDPTGELFF. CDR3 sequence (DNA): TGTGCCAGCAGCCCGGACCCCACCGGGGAGCTGTTTTTT.

This clonotype occurred a few times. The chain has TRBV14 and TRBJ2-3, with 9 bases lining up with TRBD2. J gave up 2 bases and V 0 bases, and 3 bases lay outside the gene matches. Germline V lookup: CDR1 SGHDN, CDR2 FVKESK. The CDR3 length is 16 residues. CDR3 DNA: TGTGCCAGCAGCCAAGAGACTAGCGGATACACAGATACGCAGTATTTT. Translation: CASSQETSGYTDTQYF.

This clonotype was seen repeatedly, ten times or more. The chain recombines TRBV7-6 with TRBJ2-3; TRBD2 might be the D (5 bases). Between the trimmed V and J ends, which lost 5 bases and 4 bases, there was a span of 10 bases. This CDR3 region has 13 residues. The V gene's germline CDR1 is SGHVS and CDR2 FNYEAQ. The CDR3 here is CASSPEESDTQYF. The CDR3 DNA follows: TGTGCCAGCAGCCCGGAGGAGTCAGATACGCAGTATTTT.

The gene calls are TRBV7-9 and TRBJ2-1; 10 bases agree with TRBD2. Germline V lookup: CDR1 SEHNR, CDR2 FQNEAQ (reference sequence). V trimming: 1 base; J trimming: 2 bases; junction bases outside the gene matches: 11. The CDR3 totals 19 residues. Here the CDR3 reads CASSLGLAGVRKTYNEQFF. The CDR3 DNA sequence: TGTGCCAGCAGCTTAGGCCTAGCGGGGGTTAGAAAGACCTACAATGAGCAGTTCTTC.

This clonotype was seen many times. This chain uses TRBV7-6 with TRBJ2-3; possible D gene TRBD2, 7 bases. This CDR3 contains 14 residues. Germline V gene sequence: CDR1 SGHVS, CDR2 FNYEAQ. V was clipped by 2 bases and J by 4 bases, with 10 bases between them. CDR3 in amino acids: CASSLRGASDTQYF. The CDR3 coding sequence is TGTGCCAGCAGCTTACGGGGGGCGTCAGATACGCAGTATTTT.

The chain links TRBV7-9 to TRBJ1-4; TRBD1 might be the D (5 bases). The V end was cut by 5 bases, the J end by 0 bases, with 16 bases between. The germline V gene encodes CDR1 SEHNR and CDR2 FQNEAQ (reference sequence). The CDR3 consists of 17 residues. This chain's CDR3 is CASSRSDRLSTNEKLFF. The CDR3 bases are TGTGCCAGCAGCCGGTCCGACAGACTTTCAACTAATGAAAAACTGTTTTTT. The full variable domain, completed using reference TRBV7-9 and TRBJ1-4, is DTGVSQNPRHKITKRGQNVTFRCDPISEHNRLYWYRQTLGQGPEFLTYFQNEAQLEKSRLLSDRFSAERPKGSFSTLEIQRTEQGDSAMYLCASSRSDRLSTNEKLFFGSGTQLSVL.

This chain connects TRBV19 to TRBJ1-5; the D gene is possibly TRBD1 (6 bases). The V and J ends lost 4 bases and 2 bases respectively, with 18 bases between them. The germline gives CDR1 LNHDA, CDR2 SQIVND (reference sequence). The CDR3 is made up of 17 amino acids. The CDR3 nucleotides are TGTGCCAGTAGTAATTATTTCGGGGGGGGCGGCAATCAGCCCCAGCATTTT. This gives the protein CASSNYFGGGGNQPQHF.

This clonotype has a handful of counts. J is TRBJ2-7 and V is TRBV27, with 8 bases aligning to TRBD1. CDR1 and CDR2 (germline): MNHEY, SMNVEV (reference sequence). The CDR3 length is 13 residues. V lost 5 bases to trimming and J lost 3 bases; unmatched junction nucleotides: 3. CDR3 sequence: CASSRQGHYEQYV. CDR3 in DNA: TGTGCCAGCAGTAGACAGGGGCACTACGAGCAGTACGTC.

This clonotype turned up a few times. The chain recombines TRBV12-3 or TRBV12-4 with TRBJ1-2; TRBD1 matches at 8 bases. The CDR3 runs to 14 residues. Germline trimming cut 4 bases from V and 12 bases from J; bases unmatched to any gene: 13. This chain's CDR3 is CASSYHSGTGPDTF. The CDR3 nucleotides are TGTGCCAGCAGTTACCACTCCGGGACAGGTCCGGACACCTTC.

This clonotype was seen a handful of times. The J gene is TRBJ2-2, the V gene TRBV7-2; 15 bases are a match to TRBD2. This CDR3 is 18 amino acids long. Germline V gene sequence: CDR1 SGHTA, CDR2 FQGNSA. The V gene end was trimmed by 1 base and the J gene end by 3 bases; junction bases not matched to a gene: 3. CDR3 DNA sequence: TGTGCCAGCAGCTTAGGAGGACTAGCGGGGGGGTACACCGGGGAGCTGTTTTTT. Protein sequence: CASSLGGLAGGYTGELFF.

This clonotype was detected only a few times. This chain joins TRBV12-3 or TRBV12-4 and TRBJ2-5; TRBD2 is a possible D gene (6 bases). This CDR3 comprises 16 residues. V was cut by 1 base and J by 0 bases, with 12 bases left in between. This chain's CDR3 is CASSLEAWGDQETQYF. The CDR3 DNA follows: TGTGCCAGCAGTTTAGAGGCTTGGGGGGACCAAGAGACCCAGTACTTC.

This clonotype was counted between two and nine times. The chain employs TRBV5-8 and TRBJ1-1, with TRBD1 identical over 7 bases. The CDR3 spans 16 residues. CDR1 is SGHTS and CDR2 is YDEGEE in the germline V gene. V lost 5 bases and J lost 1; bases outside the gene matches: 11. CDR3 residues: CASRYPKGTANTEAFF. The CDR3 DNA is TGTGCCAGCAGATATCCTAAGGGGACAGCGAACACTGAAGCTTTCTTT.

Of note for this clonotype: A junction end diverges from the germline sequence, so it may reflect a read error. V and J are TRBV4-3 and TRBJ2-6; TRBD1 agrees at 8 bases. Germline V CDR1 and CDR2: LGHNA, YSLEER. CDR3 length: 19 residues. The CDR3 loop is CASSQGRTGIDSGANVPTF. In nucleotides, the CDR3 is TGCGCCAGCAGCCAGGGTAGGACAGGGATCGACTCTGGGGCCAACGTCCCGACTTTC.

This clonotype was detected a few times. The chain has TRBV6-5 and TRBJ2-2; D might be TRBD2 (5 bases). Germline V gives CDR1 MNHEY, CDR2 SVGAGI. The CDR3 totals 15 residues. V gave up 0 bases and J gave up 7 bases, with 12 bases separating them. CDR3 DNA: TGTGCCAGCAGTTACTCGACGGGGTTGAGCGGGGAGCTGTTTTTT. It specifies CASSYSTGLSGELFF.

The V and J genes are TRBV7-9 and TRBJ2-1; 9 nucleotides line up with TRBD2. With 8 bases clipped from V and 5 bases from J, the junction kept 10 bases outside the gene matches. CDR1 and CDR2 (germline): SEHNR, FQNEAQ (reference sequence). This CDR3 region has 15 residues. The CDR3 DNA sequence: TGTGCCAGCGGCATCGCTAGCGGGGCACACAATGAGCAGTTCTTC. It specifies CASGIASGAHNEQFF. The whole variable domain, filled in from reference TRBV7-9 and TRBJ2-1, reads DTGVSQNPRHKITKRGQNVTFRCDPISEHNRLYWYRQTLGQGPEFLTYFQNEAQLEKSRLLSDRFSAERPKGSFSTLEIQRTEQGDSAMYLCASGIASGAHNEQFFGPGTRLTVL.

This clonotype was counted only a few times. This chain uses TRBV24-1 with TRBJ2-2; 9 bases are a match to TRBD1. The junction had 6 bases not matched to a gene; V was cut back by 4 bases and J by 4 bases. Germline V gene data show CDR1 as KGHDR and CDR2 as SFDVKD. The CDR3 totals 16 residues. The CDR3 region is CATSDRTGASTGELFF. In DNA, the CDR3 is TGTGCCACCAGTGACCGGACAGGGGCCTCCACCGGGGAGCTGTTTTTT.

The sample holds a few counts of this clonotype. The rearrangement uses TRBV12-5 and TRBJ2-1; 8 bases match TRBD2. V shed 5 bases, J shed 8 bases, and the junction held 5 bases outside the gene matches. Looked up from germline, CDR1 is LGHNT and CDR2 is FRNRAP. The CDR3 covers 13 residues. CDR3 sequence: CASGGSGVDEQFF. The DNA of the CDR3 is TGTGCTAGTGGTGGTAGCGGGGTCGATGAGCAGTTCTTC.

This clonotype was observed a handful of times. The V call is TRBV6-1, the J call TRBJ2-2; D is unresolved. The CDR3 consists of 16 residues. Germline V lookup: CDR1 MNHNS, CDR2 SASEGT. The V and J ends lost 0 bases and 4 bases respectively, with 12 bases between them. CDR3 residues: CASSEAPVVSTGELFF. The CDR3 nucleotides are TGTGCCAGCAGTGAAGCTCCAGTCGTATCCACCGGGGAGCTGTTTTTT.

The chain combines TRBV7-9 with TRBJ2-2; D ambiguous. Trimming stripped 5 bases from V and 4 bases from J, with 14 bases between. The CDR3 extends over 15 amino acids. Germline lookup yields CDR1 SEHNR and CDR2 FQNEAQ (reference sequence). CDR3 protein: CASSGIPPSTGELFF. In DNA form, the CDR3 reads TGTGCCAGCAGCGGGATCCCCCCCAGCACCGGGGAGCTGTTTTTT.

The chain links TRBV5-4 to TRBJ2-5; 8 positions match TRBD1. V lost 4 bases and J lost 8; bases outside the gene matches: 16. From germline, CDR1 is SGHNT and CDR2 YYREEE (reference sequence). The CDR3 runs 16 residues. The CDR3 sequence is CASSRHQGAEDVTQYF. As DNA, the CDR3 is TGTGCCAGCAGCCGACACCAGGGGGCGGAGGACGTCACCCAGTACTTC.

This clonotype was picked up a small number of times. V and J are TRBV12-3 or TRBV12-4 and TRBJ1-2, with D uncertain. This CDR3 has 14 residues. Trimming left V 7 bases short and J 6 bases short, with 18 bases between. CDR3 DNA sequence: TGTGCCAGCACCAACGTGGACCTGGGGAATGGCTACACCTTC. This translates into CASTNVDLGNGYTF.

The chain recombines TRBV3-1 with TRBJ2-7; D is perhaps TRBD2 (7 bases). CDR1 and CDR2 from the germline V gene are LGHDT and YNNKEL (reference sequence). This CDR3 has 15 amino acids. The V end was cut by 1 base, the J end by 6 bases, with 16 bases between. The CDR3 bases are TGTGCCAGCAGCCAAGGAGGGGGGGCCGCGGTCGAGCAGTACTTC. It codes for CASSQGGGAAVEQYF.

This clonotype has more than one count but fewer than ten. V gene TRBV28 combines with J gene TRBJ2-1; perhaps TRBD2 as D (6 bases). The CDR3 length is 17 residues. V was clipped by 6 bases and J by 8 bases, with 26 bases between them. Germline assignment: CDR1 MDHEN and CDR2 SYDVKM. The CDR3 spells CASSSRVGEEVIDEQFF. The DNA of the CDR3 is TGTGCCAGCAGCTCCCGAGTAGGGGAGGAAGTGATCGATGAGCAGTTCTTC. Full variable domain (remainder filled in from reference TRBV28 and TRBJ2-1): DVKVTQSSRYLVKRTGEKVFLECVQDMDHENMFWYRQDPGLGLRLIYFSYDVKMKEKGDIPEGYSVSREKKERFSLILESASTNQTSMYLCASSSRVGEEVIDEQFFGPGTRLTVL.

As DNA, the CDR3 is TGTGCCAGCAGCCCTTTCGCACCCGAGGGGCCTAGCTCCTACAATGAGCAGTTCTTC. Amino acids: CASSPFAPEGPSSYNEQFF. The J gene is TRBJ2-1, the V gene TRBV27; tentatively, D is TRBD1 or TRBD2 (5 bases each). The V and J ends lost 6 bases and 0 bases respectively, with 24 bases between them. The CDR3 is made up of 19 amino acids. CDR1 and CDR2 from the germline V gene are MNHEY and SMNVEV (reference sequence).